Shown below are 28 T cell receptor beta chains from a single sample sequenced in a study of Tregs in tolerant kidney transplant recipients. Repertoires were generated with immunoSEQ multiplex PCR, while TCRdb's copy carries only in-frame clones and drops some. The sample shows approximately 260,000 clones, about 80% of them seen only once. The sample taken for sequencing was CD4+ T cells from blood. These receptors were taken from a human donor in good health.

V usage is TRBV2 and J usage is TRBJ1-2; D remains unclear. The CDR3 loop spans 13 amino acids. Germline-derived CDR1 and CDR2 are SNHLY and FYNNEI. Trimming stripped 2 bases from V and 7 bases from J, with 11 bases between. The CDR3 sequence: CASSERSSAGYTF. For the CDR3, the DNA is TGTGCCAGCAGTGAAAGAAGTAGTGCTGGCTACACCTTC.

The sample holds one count of this clone. The chain combines TRBV5-6 with TRBJ1-1, with unresolved D. CDR1 is SGHDT, CDR2 YYEEEE, per germline. The CDR3 loop spans 16 amino acids. Trimming took 2 bases from V and 3 from J, leaving 17 bases between them. CDR3 coding DNA: TGTGCCAGCAGCTTAACCGGAGCGGGAAGGGACACTGAAGCTTTCTTT. Its protein is CASSLTGAGRDTEAFF.

The chain uses TRBV6-6 and TRBJ2-5; maybe TRBD2 (6 bases). Germline values: CDR1 MNHNY, CDR2 SVGAGI (reference sequence). The V gene lost 1 base and the J gene lost 5 bases, with 17 bases spanning the gap. The CDR3 consists of 16 residues. The CDR3 DNA sequence: TGTGCCAGCAGTTACTGGGACTCCCAGGGAAGGGAGACCCAGTACTTC. Residues: CASSYWDSQGRETQYF.

This clone came up a few times. The chain joins TRBV6-1 to TRBJ1-5, with 10 nucleotides matching TRBD1. The CDR3 runs 13 residues. J was trimmed by 7 bases and V by 6 bases; bases with no gene match: 3. The V gene's germline CDR1 is MNHNS and CDR2 SASEGT. CDR3 residues: CASRVDRGQPQHF. The DNA of the CDR3 is TGTGCCAGCAGGGTGGACAGGGGGCAGCCCCAGCATTTT.

The rearrangement joins TRBV5-1 to TRBJ1-1, with 7 bases lining up with TRBD1. CDR3 length equals 13 residues. The V gene's germline CDR1 is SGHRS and CDR2 YFSETQ. Trimming took 4 bases from V and 5 from J; bases not matched to a gene: 5. CDR3 amino acids: CASSNQGGTEAFF. The CDR3 DNA reads as TGCGCCAGCAGCAATCAGGGGGGGACTGAAGCTTTCTTT.

This clone was counted once. Germline and junction disagree at one end, which may indicate a read error. This sequence joins TRBV7-3 and TRBJ2-3; possible D gene TRBD2, 5 bases. CDR1 and CDR2 (germline): SGHTA, FQGTGA. The CDR3 runs to 12 residues. The DNA for the CDR3 is TGTGCCAGCAGCTTAAATGGACTCATTTGGACTTTT. It translates to CASSLNGLIWTF. The entire variable domain, with the rest obtained from reference TRBV7-3 and TRBJ2-3, is as follows: GAGVSQTPSNKVTEKGKYVELRCDPISGHTALYWYRQSLGQGPEFLIYFQGTGAADDSGLPNDRFFAVRPEGSVSTLKIQRTERGDSAVYLCASSLNGLIWTFGPGTRLTVL.

The CDR3 loop is CASSAFGQGDYEQYF. Here the CDR3 DNA reads TGTGCCAGCAGCGCCTTTGGACAGGGGGACTACGAGCAGTACTTC. The chain carries TRBV5-4 and TRBJ2-7; 10 bases line up with TRBD1. Germline V gene lookup returns CDR1 SGHNT and CDR2 YYREEE (reference sequence). Losses at the gene ends were 4 bases for V and 3 bases for J; bases not matched to a gene: 7. The CDR3 contains 15 residues. Full variable domain (missing parts from reference TRBV5-4 and TRBJ2-7): ETGVTQSPTHLIKTRGQQVTLRCSSQSGHNTVSWYQQALGQGPQFIFQYYREEENGRGNFPPRFSGLQFPNYSSELNVNALELDDSALYLCASSAFGQGDYEQYFGPGTRLTVT.

This chain connects TRBV7-2 to TRBJ1-5; D gene uncertain. This CDR3 contains 12 residues. Germline V lookup: CDR1 SGHTA, CDR2 FQGNSA. V gave up 1 base and J gave up 7 bases, with 5 bases separating them. CDR3: CASSLGFQPQHF. The CDR3 nucleotides read TGTGCCAGCAGCTTAGGATTCCAGCCCCAGCATTTT.

V is TRBV14 and J is TRBJ2-6; 16 nucleotides match TRBD2. Looked up from germline, CDR1 is SGHDN and CDR2 is FVKESK. This CDR3 spans 20 amino acids. V was pared by 4 bases and J by 2 bases, with 8 bases of the junction left unmatched. For the CDR3, the DNA is TGTGCCAGCAGCCTACGTCCGGGACTAGCGGGAGGGCCTGGGGCCAACGTCCTGACTTTC. Translating gives CASSLRPGLAGGPGANVLTF.

The CDR3 region is CASRLRGRDTGELFF. The CDR3 DNA reads as TGTGCCAGTAGGTTAAGGGGGCGCGACACCGGGGAGCTGTTTTTT. The chain joins TRBV19 to TRBJ2-2, with 7 bases fitting TRBD1. Trimming took 6 bases from V and 3 from J; bases not matched to a gene: 7. In germline, CDR1 is LNHDA, CDR2 SQIVND (reference sequence). CDR3 size: 15 residues.

The chain employs TRBV6-1 and TRBJ1-5; D ambiguous. Germline lookup yields CDR1 MNHNS and CDR2 SASEGT. Trimming pared 0 bases from V and 2 bases from J, leaving 8 bases between. This CDR3 has 15 amino acids. As DNA, the CDR3 is TGTGCCAGCAGTGAAGCGGGTGCTGGCAATCAGCCCCAGCATTTT. This codes for CASSEAGAGNQPQHF.

This rearrangement joins TRBV11-2 to TRBJ2-7; D unclear. Germline CDR1 and CDR2: SGHAT and FQNNGV. The CDR3 loop spans 14 amino acids. V lost 5 bases and J lost 3, with 14 bases in between. This CDR3 is CASSLRRSLYEQYF. Here the CDR3 DNA reads TGTGCCAGCAGCCTAAGAAGGAGCCTCTACGAGCAGTACTTC.

The V and J genes are TRBV4-1 and TRBJ2-7; 10 nucleotides line up with TRBD2. Germline values: CDR1 MGHRA, CDR2 YSYEKL. After removal of 4 bases from V and 7 bases from J, the junction contained 16 bases not matched to a gene. The CDR3 has 17 amino acids. The CDR3 DNA reads as TGCGCCAGCAGCCCAAGCCGTTACACACTAGCGGGACTAGAGCAGTACTTC. Translation: CASSPSRYTLAGLEQYF.

The chain joins TRBV5-1 to TRBJ1-4; TRBD1 is a possible D gene (5 bases). The CDR3 covers 16 residues. Trimming removed 0 bases from V and 8 bases from J, with 17 bases in between. The germline CDR1 and CDR2 sequences are SGHRS and YFSETQ. The CDR3 DNA is TGCGCCAGCAGCTTGGCCCTCTACGGGGAGGGGGAAAAACTGTTTTTT. Translating it yields CASSLALYGEGEKLFF.

The chain carries TRBV20-1 and TRBJ2-3, with unresolved D. V was cut by 6 bases and J by 7 bases, with 11 bases left in between. This CDR3 has 11 residues. Germline lookup yields CDR1 DFQATT and CDR2 SNEGSKA (reference sequence). In DNA, the CDR3 is TGCAGTGCCGCCGACTCGAATACGCAGTATTTT. Its protein product is CSAADSNTQYF.

The chain couples TRBV5-3 to TRBJ1-5; the D gene is possibly TRBD1 (6 bases). TRBV5-3 has ORF status, its function being uncertain. The CDR3 is 13 residues long. V lost 7 bases, J lost 2 bases, and 10 bases lay in between. Here the CDR3 reads CARHRDRNQPQHF. The CDR3 DNA reads TGTGCCAGACACAGGGATCGCAATCAGCCCCAGCATTTT.

The chain employs TRBV19 and TRBJ2-5; no clear D. Germline-derived CDR1 and CDR2 are LNHDA and SQIVND (reference sequence). V shed 6 bases and J shed 2 bases, with 10 bases lying between them. This CDR3 has 13 amino acids. The CDR3 DNA follows: TGTGCCAGTAGCTCGAGAAAACAAGAGACCCAGTACTTC. It yields the protein CASSSRKQETQYF.

CDR3 DNA: TGTGCCAGCAGCCCTGTCAGCGGGGCGAACACCGGGGAGCTGTTTTTT. It encodes CASSPVSGANTGELFF. V and J are TRBV9 and TRBJ2-2, with TRBD2 matching 7 bases. Trimming removed 4 bases from V and 0 bases from J; junction bases left unmatched: 6. Germline V gene sequence: CDR1 SGDLS, CDR2 YYNGEE. This CDR3 is 16 amino acids long. Full variable domain (missing parts from reference TRBV9 and TRBJ2-2): DSGVTQTPKHLITATGQRVTLRCSPRSGDLSVYWYQQSLDQGLQFLIQYYNGEERAKGNILERFSAQQFPDLHSELNLSSLELGDSALYFCASSPVSGANTGELFFGEGSRLTVL.

About this clone: Other DNA sequences from this sample encode an identical CDR3 as well. The V gene is TRBV7-3, the J gene TRBJ2-5, with 7 bases identical to TRBD2. This CDR3 is 13 amino acids long. Germline lookup yields CDR1 SGHTA and CDR2 FQGTGA. V lost 5 bases and J lost 2; bases outside the gene matches: 2. The CDR3 loop reads CASSPGLQETQYF. For the CDR3, the DNA is TGTGCCAGCAGCCCGGGACTACAAGAGACCCAGTACTTC.

The V call is TRBV6-6, the J call TRBJ2-3; D gene ambiguous. Germline CDR1 MNHNY, CDR2 SVGAGI (reference sequence). Trimming took off 10 bases at V and 7 bases at J, with 18 bases between the two ends. This CDR3 is 13 amino acids long. The CDR3 DNA follows: TGTGCCACCTCGGATTCTCGCCCTAATACGCAGTATTTT. Translating it yields CATSDSRPNTQYF.

The V call is TRBV6-1, the J call TRBJ2-7; 16 bases agree with TRBD2. Germline CDR1 is MNHNS and CDR2 is SASEGT. V was pared by 10 bases and J by 5 bases, with 8 bases of the junction left unmatched. The CDR3 is made up of 15 amino acids. In DNA, the CDR3 is TGTGCCACAGGGACTAGCGGGAGGGCTCGGAACGAGCAGTACTTC. This translates into CATGTSGRARNEQYF.

This sequence joins TRBV18 and TRBJ1-5; D perhaps matches TRBD1 (6 bases). Trimming stripped 2 bases from V and 2 bases from J, with 10 bases between. Germline loops: CDR1 KGHSH, CDR2 LQKENI. The CDR3 spans 15 residues. CDR3 loop: CASSPGGIGNQPQHF. Here the CDR3 DNA reads TGTGCCAGCTCACCAGGGGGCATTGGCAATCAGCCCCAGCATTTT.

V gene TRBV21-1 combines with J gene TRBJ2-7; TRBD1, as called in the table, went unchecked against the DNA. TRBV21-1 is noted as a pseudogene. This CDR3 has 10 residues. The CDR3 protein is CASSRAEQYF. For the CDR3, the DNA is TGTGCCAGCAGCAGGGCCGAGCAGTACTTC.

The chain employs TRBV7-9 and TRBJ2-1; 14 bases line up with TRBD2. V was clipped by 1 base and J by 9 bases; unmatched bases: 5. Germline loops: CDR1 SEHNR, CDR2 FQNEAQ (reference sequence). The CDR3 consists of 16 residues. Here the CDR3 reads CASSLVGTSGRVEQFF. CDR3 nucleotide sequence: TGTGCCAGCAGCTTAGTGGGGACTAGCGGGAGAGTTGAGCAGTTCTTC.

The gene calls are TRBV19 and TRBJ1-2; 10 bases agree with TRBD1. J gave up 7 bases and V 6 bases, and 14 bases lay outside the gene matches. The CDR3 loop spans 16 amino acids. From germline, CDR1 is LNHDA and CDR2 SQIVND (reference sequence). The CDR3 DNA reads TGTGCCAGTAGCCATACCCCGGGACAGGGGCACGGTGGCTACACCTTC. It codes for CASSHTPGQGHGGYTF.

This chain joins TRBV29-1 and TRBJ2-1; D might be TRBD2 (5 bases). The CDR3 length is 16 residues. Trimming stripped 2 bases from V and 8 bases from J, with 22 bases between. Per the germline V gene, CDR1 is SQVTM and CDR2 is ANQGSEA. The chain's CDR3 is CSVEWPHGGVVDEQFF. CDR3 bases: TGCAGCGTTGAATGGCCTCATGGAGGTGTGGTCGATGAGCAGTTCTTC.

The V gene is TRBV5-6, the J gene TRBJ2-3; the D gene is possibly TRBD1 (6 bases). The germline V gene has CDR1 SGHDT and CDR2 YYEEEE. V lost 4 bases and J 4 bases, leaving 13 bases between the germline ends. There are 14 residues in the CDR3. This CDR3 is CASSPMGAPDTQYF. For the CDR3, the DNA is TGTGCCAGCAGCCCGATGGGGGCCCCAGATACGCAGTATTTT.

This clone came up a few times. The rearrangement links TRBV11-2 to TRBJ1-2, with D hard to call. Trimming removed 5 bases at V and 6 bases at J, with 10 bases between. The V gene's germline CDR1 is SGHAT and CDR2 FQNNGV. The CDR3 spans 12 residues. CDR3 in amino acids: CASSRDLHGYTF. The CDR3 DNA reads as TGTGCCAGCAGCCGCGATCTACATGGCTACACCTTC.